This TCR beta chain was identified during a study of blood T cells in healthy people across ages. Germline CDR1 DFQATT, CDR2 SNEGSKA (reference sequence). The V and J ends lost 0 bases and 2 bases respectively, with 14 bases between them. This CDR3 region has 16 residues. As concerns this clonotype: Antigen: not known.

Study results and caveats: Changes in expanded clonotypes were possibly confounded, as the CMV status of donors was unknown.

Primed by a sample-barcoded 5' primer and a J-beta primer mix, a second PCR proceeded for roughly 7 to 11 cycles. TCRdb reprocessed the 5' RACE reads via MiXCR and lists one record per CDR3 protein. The sample comprises approximately 580,000 distinct CDR3 sequences, more than 20% of which are singletons, and around 10% rests with the top ten. Another study also made use of these data, one on T cells of mothers and their children.

The sequence was obtained from a boy aged 10-17 years in good health. The chain couples TRBV20-1 to TRBJ2-1; D possibly corresponds to TRBD2 (5 bases). Sequencing was carried out using blood. The CDR3 loop is CSAREVGLGTYNEQFF. For the CDR3, the DNA is TGCAGTGCTAGAGAGGTTGGACTGGGAACCTACAATGAGCAGTTCTTC.